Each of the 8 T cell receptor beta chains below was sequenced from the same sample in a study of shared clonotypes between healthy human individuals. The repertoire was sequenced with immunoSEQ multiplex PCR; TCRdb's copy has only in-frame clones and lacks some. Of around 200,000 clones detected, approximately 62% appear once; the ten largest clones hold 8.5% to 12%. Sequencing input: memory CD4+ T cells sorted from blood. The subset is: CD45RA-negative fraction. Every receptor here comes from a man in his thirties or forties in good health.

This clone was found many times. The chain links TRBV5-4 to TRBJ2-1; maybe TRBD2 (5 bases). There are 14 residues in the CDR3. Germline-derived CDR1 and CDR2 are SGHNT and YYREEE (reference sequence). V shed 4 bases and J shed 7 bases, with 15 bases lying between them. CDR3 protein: CASSLHGLPNEQFF. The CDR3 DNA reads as TGTGCCAGCAGCCTTCATGGACTCCCTAATGAGCAGTTCTTC. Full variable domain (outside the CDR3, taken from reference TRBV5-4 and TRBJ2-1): ETGVTQSPTHLIKTRGQQVTLRCSSQSGHNTVSWYQQALGQGPQFIFQYYREEENGRGNFPPRFSGLQFPNYSSELNVNALELDDSALYLCASSLHGLPNEQFFGPGTRLTVL.

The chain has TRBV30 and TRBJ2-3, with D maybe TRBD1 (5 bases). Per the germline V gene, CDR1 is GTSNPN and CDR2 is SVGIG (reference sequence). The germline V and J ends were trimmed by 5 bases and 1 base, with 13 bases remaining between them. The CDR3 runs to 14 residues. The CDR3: CAWRQGIGTDTQYF. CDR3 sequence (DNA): TGTGCCTGGCGGCAGGGAATCGGCACAGATACGCAGTATTTT.

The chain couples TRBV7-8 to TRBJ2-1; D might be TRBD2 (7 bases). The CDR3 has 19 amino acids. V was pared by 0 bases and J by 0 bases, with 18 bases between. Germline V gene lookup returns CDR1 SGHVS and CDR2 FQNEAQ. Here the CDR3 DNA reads TGTGCCAGCAGCTTAGCCCTTGCGGGGGCAACTAGCTCCTACAATGAGCAGTTCTTC. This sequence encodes CASSLALAGATSSYNEQFF.

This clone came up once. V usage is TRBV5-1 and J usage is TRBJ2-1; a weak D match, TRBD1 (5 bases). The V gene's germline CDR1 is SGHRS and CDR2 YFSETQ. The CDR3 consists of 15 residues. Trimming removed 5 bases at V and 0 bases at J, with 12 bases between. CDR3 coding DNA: TGCGCCAGCAGACAGGAATTAAGCTCCTACAATGAGCAGTTCTTC. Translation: CASRQELSSYNEQFF.

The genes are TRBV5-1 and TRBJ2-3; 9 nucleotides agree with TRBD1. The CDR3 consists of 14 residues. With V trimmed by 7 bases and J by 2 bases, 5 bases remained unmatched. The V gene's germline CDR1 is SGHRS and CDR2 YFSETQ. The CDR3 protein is CASVQGAITDTQYF. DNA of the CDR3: TGCGCCAGCGTACAGGGGGCGATCACAGATACGCAGTATTTT.

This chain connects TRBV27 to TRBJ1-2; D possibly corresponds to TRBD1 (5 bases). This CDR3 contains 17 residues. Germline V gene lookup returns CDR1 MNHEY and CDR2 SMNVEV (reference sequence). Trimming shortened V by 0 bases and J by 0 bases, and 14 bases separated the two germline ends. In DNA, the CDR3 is TGTGCCAGCAGTTTATCCATTACCGGGACGGCTAACTATGGCTACACCTTC. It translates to CASSLSITGTANYGYTF.

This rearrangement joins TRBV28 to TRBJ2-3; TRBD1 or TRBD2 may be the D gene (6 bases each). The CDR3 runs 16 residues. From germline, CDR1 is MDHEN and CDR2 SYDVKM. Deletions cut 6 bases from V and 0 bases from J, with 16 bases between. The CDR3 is CASRALRGLSTDTQYF. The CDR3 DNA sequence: TGTGCCAGCAGGGCCCTCAGGGGACTCAGCACAGATACGCAGTATTTT.

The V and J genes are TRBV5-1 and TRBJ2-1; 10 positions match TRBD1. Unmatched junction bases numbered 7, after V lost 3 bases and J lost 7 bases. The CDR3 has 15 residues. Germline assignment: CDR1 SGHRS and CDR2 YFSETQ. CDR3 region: CASSWADRGRNEQFF. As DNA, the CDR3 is TGCGCCAGCAGCTGGGCGGACAGGGGGAGGAATGAGCAGTTCTTC.